This T cell receptor (beta chain) was identified in a study of T cell changes during pregnancy in multiple sclerosis. Assay: immunoSEQ multiplex PCR; the TCRdb copy retains only in-frame clones and omits some. The table records around 83,000 clones, under 95% of them present only once. Germline values: CDR1 ENHRY, CDR2 SYGVKD. Trimming removed 4 bases from V and 5 bases from J; junction bases left unmatched: 7. The CDR3 is made up of 14 amino acids. The sequence was obtained from a female donor with multiple sclerosis, enrolled in a pregnancy study. The chain recombines TRBV10-3 with TRBJ2-5; TRBD1 agrees at 7 bases. The sample in question was CD4+ T cells from peripheral blood mononuclear cells, obtained in the second trimester of pregnancy. The CDR3 nucleotides read TGTGCCATCAGTGCCGGTGGGGACAGCGAGACCCAGTACTTC. This gives the protein CAISAGGDSETQYF.